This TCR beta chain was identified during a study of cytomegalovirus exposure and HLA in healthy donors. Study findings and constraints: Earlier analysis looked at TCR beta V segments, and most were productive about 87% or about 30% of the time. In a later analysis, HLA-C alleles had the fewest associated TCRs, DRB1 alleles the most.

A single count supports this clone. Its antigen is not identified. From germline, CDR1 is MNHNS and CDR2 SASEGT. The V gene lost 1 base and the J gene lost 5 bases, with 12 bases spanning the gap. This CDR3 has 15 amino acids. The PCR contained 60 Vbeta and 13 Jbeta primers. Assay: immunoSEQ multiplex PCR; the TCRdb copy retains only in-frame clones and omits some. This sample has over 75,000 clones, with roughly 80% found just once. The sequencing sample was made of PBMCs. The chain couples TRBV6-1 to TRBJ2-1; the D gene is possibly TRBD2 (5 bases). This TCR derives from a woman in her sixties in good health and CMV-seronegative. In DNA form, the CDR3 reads TGTGCCAGCAGTGAAGTCCTCGCGACTAACAATGAGCAGTTCTTC. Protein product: CASSEVLATNNEQFF.